The entry below describes one T cell receptor beta chain. These data come from a study of graft-versus-host responses after intestinal transplantation. As for the study in general: Multivisceral, liver-intestinal, or isolated intestinal grafts went to recipients. Each patient got anti-thymocyte globulin induction, then tacrolimus and steroids for about 3 years.

CDR1 and CDR2 from the germline V gene are SGDLS and YYNGEE. CDR3 length: 15 amino acids. The ends were cut back, 1 base at V and 7 bases at J, with 17 bases in the middle. TCRdb keeps only in-frame clones here, not all; method: immunoSEQ multiplex PCR. The profile shows roughly 62,000 clones, around 90% of them singletons. The source is a human patient who received an intestinal transplant, so some T cells may come from the graft donor. Sample: PBMCs, taken approximately four months after intestinal transplantation. The chain recombines TRBV9 with TRBJ1-1; D is unclear. CDR3 coding DNA: TGTGCCAGCAGCGTAAATCCCTCAGGCTGGGGTGAAGCTTTCTTT. Translating it yields CASSVNPSGWGEAFF.